This T cell receptor (beta chain) was identified during a study of cytomegalovirus exposure and HLA in healthy donors (dated by TCRdb to the late 2010s). About the full investigation: In an earlier analysis of roughly 500 of the donors, roughly 300 Gb of sequence data and just under 120 million unique TCR beta sequences from 180 million or so T cells were reported. Roughly 310 gigabases of sequencing data and around 87 million unique TCR sequences were included in an early release covering about 600 HLA-typed donors. Among the approximately 420 genotyped donors, about 85% belonged to the genetic ancestry cluster associated with self-reported Caucasian donors. The aim of the study was to test whether cataloging public T cell receptors could identify signatures of past pathogen exposure. The study profiled the T cell repertoires of 550 to 700 subjects by immunosequencing and related them to cytomegalovirus serostatus. Besides the first cohort of roughly 640 subjects, a separate validation cohort made up of 90 to 150 different subjects was used. The study combined high-throughput TCR immunosequencing, statistical association of individual TCRs with disease status, and machine learning to predict cytomegalovirus infection status. A later analysis re-analyzed previously published TCR beta repertoires from roughly 630 donors and added high-resolution HLA genotyping to study TCR occurrence patterns. Rather than drawing on any new phenotypic data, the later analysis identified candidate immune exposures from TCR beta sequences and the way those sequences occurred across donors. An earlier analysis of around 640 of the donors used high-throughput TCR beta sequencing to judge whether each TCR beta V gene segment behaved as functional or pseudogenic. Donor age, sex, ethnicity and CMV serostatus were compiled together with the repertoire data. A later genetic analysis took genome-wide SNP genotypes for about 55% of the roughly 670 donors and used that subset as a discovery cohort. All discovery cohort repertoires had been generated using a single sequencing platform. Class I and class II HLA loci were covered by the typing at four-digit resolution. Typing coverage differed by locus: A, B, C, DRB1 and DQB1 were typed in roughly 620-640 donors, DQA1 in approximately 520, DPA1 in approximately 600, and DPB1 in around 440. Roughly five DR-DQ haplotypes were handled as single units for association and clustering, since linkage in the cohort was strong. On average, roughly 250,000 unique TCR beta nucleotide sequences were sequenced per donor among some 420 genotyped donors of the cohort, with roughly 18% of those sequences being non-productive.

From the germline V gene (reference sequence), CDR1 is SGHKS and CDR2 is YYEKEE. Relative to germline, V is 1 base shorter and J is 2 bases shorter, with 7 bases between their ends. Counted from cysteine to phenylalanine, this CDR3 has 15 amino acids. Kept here is only the CDR3 DNA, which spans 45 bases and is read in frame from base 1. Concerning this clone itself: Its antigen has not been determined. One base away there is no much larger clone; base qualities are not given.

The paper as a whole reports these results and caveats: Seventeen rarely observed V segments, including chromosome 9 orphons, were excluded from the earlier analysis of about 500 of the donors because counts were too low. In this cohort, only TCR beta chains were sequenced, and detectable features were limited by the absence of alpha or paired-chain data. In an earlier analysis of some 640 of the donors, most TCR beta V segments were observed in productive rearrangements about 87% or about 30% of the time, broadly matching IMGT annotations. Correlated functional status among segregating V segments might be attributable to linkage disequilibrium, but an unknown experimental factor could not be ruled out. The sequencing pipeline was judged likely to have produced a cluster of highly shared sequence variants as a technical artifact. A later genetic analysis associated a missense DCLRE1C variant with V-gene and J-gene trimming of TCR beta chains, and an independent cohort replicated the association. At a false discovery rate of 0.05, a later analysis linked 16,951 TCR beta sequences to specific HLA alleles. While some public TCRs were present in many individuals, most TCR sequences turned up only very rarely across donors. According to a later genetic analysis, donors in an Asian-associated ancestry cluster had fewer N-insertions in productive TCRs than the roughly 660-donor mean. Presence/absence analyses assumed roughly uniform sequencing depth across donors, an assumption that may not hold. Cytomegalovirus status was reported to be diagnosed by the classifier with high specificity and sensitivity in both the original and validation cohorts. A further reported finding was that TCR beta sequences accurately predicted the HLA-A and HLA-B alleles for most subjects in the first cohort. In a later analysis, HLA-associated TCR beta chains showed more clonal expansion and lower generation probabilities than non-associated chains that were equally common. In the study, around 160 TCR beta chains were listed as associated with cytomegalovirus. The 87-base-pair reads could not distinguish some IMGT-functional V segments, including TRBV6-2 and TRBV6-3, so those segments were excluded. When HLA alleles, especially DR and DQ, strongly co-occurred, TCR associations were difficult to assign to individual alleles. According to a later analysis, most CMV-associated TCR beta chains appeared to be HLA-restricted, and the HLA associations seemed to be driven largely by CMV exposure. CMV serostatus was the only immune exposure information available for the cohort. In a later analysis, the rate of TCR association differed among HLA loci, with DRB1 alleles having the most associated TCRs and HLA-C alleles having the fewest. In vitro tests confirmed that three of the cytomegalovirus-associated TCR beta chains recognize cytomegalovirus antigens. Several of the top co-occurrence clusters appeared to be linked to parvovirus B19, influenza, CMV and Epstein-Barr virus, according to a later analysis. The authors suggested that the approach could potentially be generalized to other disease states and immunological phenotypes. Because HLA typing was missing for some donors at each locus, association tests included only the typed subset.

The cohort was made up of hundreds of healthy bone marrow donors. At the time of sampling, every cohort member was nominally healthy, though immune exposures that went unrecorded were likely present. The donor tested CMV seronegative, placing the donor among the 352 seronegative members of the cohort. Each donor provided a peripheral blood sample, and peripheral blood mononuclear cells were used for TCR beta sequencing. The Qiagen DNeasy Blood Extraction Kit was used to extract genomic DNA from the blood cell samples. Library method: the immunoSEQ multiplex PCR assay. For the multiplex PCR, a mixture combining 60 forward primers for TCR Vbeta segments and 13 reverse primers for TCR Jbeta segments was used. The CDR3 region of rearranged TCR beta genes was amplified from genomic DNA by a multiplex PCR assay. Amplified TCR beta libraries were sequenced as 87-base-pair reads on the Illumina HiSeq System. As for the original processing: Across the 700 or so repertoires, a later analysis counted tens of millions of unique TCR beta chains, some 11 million of which were shared by at least two donors. Raw reads were error-corrected and collapsed into unique sequences with a nearest-neighbor algorithm that merged closely related sequences to remove PCR and sequencing errors. Alignment of CDR3 sequences to IMGT reference sequences was used to assign V, D and J gene segments. For a sequence to be retained, a match of at least six nucleotides to both a V gene segment and a J gene segment was required. A rearrangement was called productive if the CDR3 had no stop codons and remained in frame with V and J, and every other rearrangement was called non-productive. Following IMGT convention, CDR3 was defined as the stretch from the second conserved V-encoded cysteine to the conserved J-encoded phenylalanine. The earlier analysis of 587 of the donors excluded sequences that lacked an unambiguous match to a single V gene segment. In an earlier analysis of 450 to 700 of the donors, V segments were called functional above 56.7% productive rearrangements and were called segregating when the between-donor standard deviation exceeded 5%. A statistical classification framework was built to diagnose cytomegalovirus status from the catalog of TCR beta chain sequences. A later analysis assigned V and J genes by comparing TCR nucleotide sequences with IMGT/GENE-DB human TR gene sequences. The TCRdist pipeline was used in a later analysis to assign CDR3 sequences and most-parsimonious VDJ recombination scenarios. In a later analysis, every TCR beta chain was defined by the combination of its CDR3 amino acid sequence and its V-gene family, and reads without a unique V-gene family were dropped. In a later analysis, several hundred highly shared, low-generation-probability nucleotide sequences were removed to address suspected cross-contamination and a sequencing artifact. In a later analysis, a clonal expansion index for each public chain was calculated from normalized within-repertoire ranks of inferred template counts. A later analysis computed generation probabilities with a VDJ recombination model fitted to out-of-frame rearrangements, and checked the results against IGoR. In a later analysis, TCR-TCR, TCR-HLA and TCR-CMV co-occurrence was scored with hypergeometric tests, and a repertoire-size bias correction was applied to TCR pairs. False discovery rates were estimated in a later analysis by permuting HLA or CMV assignments 20 times. In a later analysis, co-occurring TCRs were grouped using DBSCAN, with TCRdist sequence similarity added in when clustering inside HLA-allele-positive subsets. Repertoires with fewer than 30,000 or more than 120,000 public chains were left out of co-occurrence clustering, as were five repertoires with anomalous nucleotide sharing. TCRdb took this table from immuneACCESS and kept in-frame rearrangements with V and J called. Such tables lack part of the clones; where checked against another copy, unresolved V genes explain under half of the gap, and the rest is unexplained. V and J calls plus clone size are reproduced from that table; the DNA served to infer D and trimming. Present in this sample are 130,000 to 150,000 clones, almost 80% of which were seen just once. 1.7% of the sample is taken by the ten largest.

The sample comprised PBMCs. The chain links TRBV5-5 with TRBJ2-6; TRBD1 is possibly the D segment (5 matching bases). This receptor was identified in a young woman in good health and CMV-seronegative. The CDR3 protein sequence reads: CASSLIQAGANVLTF. The DNA sequence follows: TGTGCCAGCAGCTTGATACAGGCTGGGGCCAACGTCCTGACTTTC.